This T cell receptor beta chain was identified during a study of cytomegalovirus exposure and HLA in healthy donors. From germline, CDR1 is MNHEY and CDR2 SMNVEV (reference sequence). Trimming at V came to 6 bases and at J to 6 bases, leaving 6 bases not matched to a gene. The CDR3 contains 13 residues. Researchers ran the PCR with 60 Vbeta and 13 Jbeta primers. Repertoires were generated with immunoSEQ multiplex PCR, while TCRdb's copy carries only in-frame clones and drops some. The table lists under 150,000 clones, about four fifths of them singletons, with 4% in the top ten. Specimen: PBMCs. The genes are TRBV27 and TRBJ2-7, with 9 bases identical to TRBD2. This receptor was identified in a middle-aged woman in good health and CMV-seronegative. The CDR3 is CASRSLSGGEQYF. The DNA for the CDR3 is TGTGCCAGCAGGTCCCTTAGCGGGGGCGAGCAGTACTTC.